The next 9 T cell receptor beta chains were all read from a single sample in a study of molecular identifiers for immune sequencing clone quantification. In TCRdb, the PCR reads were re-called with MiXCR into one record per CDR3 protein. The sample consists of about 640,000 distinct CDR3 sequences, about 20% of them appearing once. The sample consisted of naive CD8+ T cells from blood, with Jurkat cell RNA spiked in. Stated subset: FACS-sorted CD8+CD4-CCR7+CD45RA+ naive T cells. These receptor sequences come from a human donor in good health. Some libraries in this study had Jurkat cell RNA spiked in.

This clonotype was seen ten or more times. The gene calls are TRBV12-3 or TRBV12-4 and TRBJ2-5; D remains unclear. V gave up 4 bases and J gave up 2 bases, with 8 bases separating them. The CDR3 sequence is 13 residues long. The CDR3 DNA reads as TGTGCCAGCAGTTCGAAACATCAAGAGACCCAGTACTTC. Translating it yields CASSSKHQETQYF.

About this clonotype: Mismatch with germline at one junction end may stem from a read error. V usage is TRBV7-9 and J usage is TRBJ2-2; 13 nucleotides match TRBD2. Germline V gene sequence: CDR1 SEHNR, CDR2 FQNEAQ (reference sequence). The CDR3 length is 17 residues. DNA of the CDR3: TGTGCCAGCAGCCCAAGGACTAGCGGGAGCTATACCGGGGCGCTGTTTTTT. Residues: CASSPRTSGSYTGALFF.

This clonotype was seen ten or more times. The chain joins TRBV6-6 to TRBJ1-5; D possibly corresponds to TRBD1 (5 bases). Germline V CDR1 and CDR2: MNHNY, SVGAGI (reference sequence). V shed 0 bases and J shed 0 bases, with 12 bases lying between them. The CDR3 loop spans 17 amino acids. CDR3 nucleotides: TGTGCCAGCAGTTACTCGATAGGGACCCATAGCAATCAGCCCCAGCATTTT. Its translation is CASSYSIGTHSNQPQHF.

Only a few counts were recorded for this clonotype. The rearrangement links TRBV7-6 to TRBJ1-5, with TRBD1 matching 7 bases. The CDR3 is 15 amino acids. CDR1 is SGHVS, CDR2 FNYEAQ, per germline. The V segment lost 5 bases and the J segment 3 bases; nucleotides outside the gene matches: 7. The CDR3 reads CASSQTTGVNQPQHF. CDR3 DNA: TGTGCCAGCAGCCAAACCACAGGGGTCAATCAGCCCCAGCATTTT.

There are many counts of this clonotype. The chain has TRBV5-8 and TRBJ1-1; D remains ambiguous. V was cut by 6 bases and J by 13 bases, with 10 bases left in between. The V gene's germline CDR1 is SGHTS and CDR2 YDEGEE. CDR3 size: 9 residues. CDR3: CASTPRGFF. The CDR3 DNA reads TGTGCCAGCACCCCACGGGGTTTCTTT.

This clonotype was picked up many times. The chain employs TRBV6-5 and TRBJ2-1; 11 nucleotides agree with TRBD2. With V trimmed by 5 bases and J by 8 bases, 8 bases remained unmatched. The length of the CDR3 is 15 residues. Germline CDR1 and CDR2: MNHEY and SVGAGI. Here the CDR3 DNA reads TGTGCCAGCAGTCTTACTAGCGGGAGTAGCCATGAGCAGTTCTTC. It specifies CASSLTSGSSHEQFF.

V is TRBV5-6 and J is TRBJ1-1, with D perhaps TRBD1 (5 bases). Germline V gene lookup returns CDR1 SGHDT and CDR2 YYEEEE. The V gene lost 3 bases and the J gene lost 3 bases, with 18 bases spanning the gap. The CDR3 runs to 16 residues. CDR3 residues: CASSYGHRGGDTEAFF. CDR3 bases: TGTGCCAGCAGCTACGGACACCGGGGCGGCGACACTGAAGCTTTCTTT.

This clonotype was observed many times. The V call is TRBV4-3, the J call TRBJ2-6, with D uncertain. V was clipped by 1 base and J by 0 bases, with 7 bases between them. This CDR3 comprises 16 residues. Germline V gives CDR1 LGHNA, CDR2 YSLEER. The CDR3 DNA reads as TGCGCCAGCAGCCAAGGACGGCCCTCTGGGGCCAACGTCCTGACTTTC. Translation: CASSQGRPSGANVLTF.

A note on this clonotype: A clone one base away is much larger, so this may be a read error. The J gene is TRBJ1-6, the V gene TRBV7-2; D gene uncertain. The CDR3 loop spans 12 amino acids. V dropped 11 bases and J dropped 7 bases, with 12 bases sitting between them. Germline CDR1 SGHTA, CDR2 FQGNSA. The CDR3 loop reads CACGLWNSPLHF. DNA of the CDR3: TGTGCCTGCGGTTTGTGGAATTCACCCCTCCACTTT.